This T cell receptor beta chain was obtained from a study of circulating CD8 cells and anti-PD-1 response in melanoma. From live CD3+CD8+TCRalphabeta+ cells, four PD-1 and/or TIGIT subsets were sorted. The V gene's germline CDR1 is SGHVS and CDR2 FQNEAQ. The V and J ends lost 5 bases and 5 bases, in that order; junction bases with no gene match: 10. The CDR3 extends over 17 amino acids. The QIAseq Immune Repertoire TCR panel built the libraries from approximately 16 ng of total RNA. One entry per CDR3 protein results from TCRdb running MiXCR on the reads. The sample has some 320 distinct CDR3 sequences; approximately 8.1% are singletons. This clonotype is deemed medium-sized.

The TCR comes from a human donor with melanoma. This chain links TRBV7-8 with TRBJ2-1; 12 bases are shared with TRBD2. The sequencing here drew on CD8+ T cells from PBMCs, taken at baseline or after one month of anti-PD-1 therapy (not recorded which). The DNA of the CDR3 is TGTGCCAGCAGCCCCCGGACTAGCGGGAATGTGGACAATGAGCAGTTCTTC. Translating gives CASSPRTSGNVDNEQFF.